The 30 T cell receptor beta chains given below trace back to one sample, sequenced in a study of T cells in localized non-small cell lung cancer. The data were produced by immunoSEQ multiplex PCR, yet TCRdb's version contains in-frame clones alone and is incomplete. The table records over 35,000 clones, 81% of them present only once. The sequencing here drew on peripheral blood mononuclear cells, taken before any cancer treatment. The receptors derive from a male donor aged 60 or older with stage II lung adenocarcinoma.

The rearrangement links TRBV28 to TRBJ2-6; possibly TRBD1 for D (5 bases). The CDR3 consists of 15 residues. Trimming took off 4 bases at V and 2 bases at J, with 9 bases between the two ends. Germline V gene lookup returns CDR1 MDHEN and CDR2 SYDVKM. The CDR3 protein is CASSSTDPGANVLTF. The CDR3 coding sequence is TGTGCCAGCAGTTCGACAGATCCTGGGGCCAACGTCCTGACTTTC. Together with reference TRBV28 and TRBJ2-6, the CDR3 gives the full variable domain: DVKVTQSSRYLVKRTGEKVFLECVQDMDHENMFWYRQDPGLGLRLIYFSYDVKMKEKGDIPEGYSVSREKKERFSLILESASTNQTSMYLCASSSTDPGANVLTFGAGSRLTVL.

This chain connects TRBV5-1 to TRBJ2-3, with TRBD1 identical over 7 bases. There are 15 residues in the CDR3. The germline CDR1 and CDR2 sequences are SGHRS and YFSETQ. The trim removed 6 bases at V and 3 bases at J, leaving 10 bases unmatched. The CDR3 sequence is CASTVFTGATDTQYF. The CDR3 region has the DNA TGCGCCAGCACCGTTTTCACAGGGGCGACAGATACGCAGTATTTT.

J is TRBJ2-7 and V is TRBV7-2, with 8 bases fitting TRBD2. The CDR3 runs 14 residues. V trimming: 2 bases; J trimming: 2 bases; junction bases outside the gene matches: 2. In germline, CDR1 is SGHTA, CDR2 FQGNSA. As DNA, the CDR3 is TGTGCCAGCAGCTTATCGGGAGGGGCCTACGAGCAGTACTTC. It yields the protein CASSLSGGAYEQYF.

The chain joins TRBV19 to TRBJ2-3; no firm D call. V was trimmed by 5 bases and J by 1 base, leaving 7 bases between them. The CDR3 consists of 13 residues. Germline CDR1 LNHDA, CDR2 SQIVND (reference sequence). Written as DNA, the CDR3 is TGTGCCAGTAGTCTTACTGGCACAGATACGCAGTATTTT. This encodes CASSLTGTDTQYF.

The CDR3 DNA is TGTGCCAGCAGGGACAGGGAGGCCAAAAACATTCAGTACTTC. Protein product: CASRDREAKNIQYF. The chain employs TRBV5-4 and TRBJ2-4; 8 nucleotides agree with TRBD1. The CDR3 length is 14 residues. J gave up 1 base and V 5 bases, and 2 bases lay outside the gene matches. Per the germline V gene, CDR1 is SGHNT and CDR2 is YYREEE (reference sequence).

The genes are TRBV18 and TRBJ2-2; the D is unclear. CDR1 is KGHSH, CDR2 LQKENI, per germline. V was trimmed by 3 bases and J by 4 bases, leaving 12 bases between them. This CDR3 has 15 residues. The CDR3 here is CASSPSLSTTGELFF. For the CDR3, the DNA is TGTGCCAGCTCACCCTCCTTAAGCACCACCGGGGAGCTGTTTTTT.

V usage is TRBV7-9 and J usage is TRBJ1-1, with 7 nucleotides matching TRBD1. Germline V gene sequence: CDR1 SEHNR, CDR2 FQNEAQ (reference sequence). This CDR3 contains 14 residues. V shed 4 bases and J 1 base; nucleotides not matched to a gene: 3. The CDR3 nucleotides are TGTGCCAGCAGCTACAGGGGTACGAACACTGAAGCTTTCTTT. Protein: CASSYRGTNTEAFF.

The chain links TRBV5-6 to TRBJ2-1; 14 bases map to TRBD2. CDR3 length: 16 residues. V dropped 3 bases and J dropped 7; count of bases not matched to a gene: 6. The germline gives CDR1 SGHDT, CDR2 YYEEEE. CDR3 sequence: CASSYWTSGRRNEQFF. The CDR3 bases are TGTGCCAGCAGCTATTGGACTAGCGGGAGGCGAAATGAGCAGTTCTTC.

This chain links TRBV7-2 with TRBJ2-1, with 9 bases matching TRBD2. The junction had 11 bases not matched to a gene; V was cut back by 4 bases and J by 7 bases. The CDR3 has 16 residues. From germline, CDR1 is SGHTA and CDR2 FQGNSA. CDR3 nucleotide sequence: TGTGCCAGCAGCTCCAGGACTAGCGCACCCCGTAATGAGCAGTTCTTC. The encoded protein is CASSSRTSAPRNEQFF.

The rearrangement joins TRBV19 to TRBJ2-1; TRBD2 matches 13 bases. The junction had 5 bases not matched to a gene; V was cut back by 5 bases and J by 4 bases. Germline V gives CDR1 LNHDA, CDR2 SQIVND (reference sequence). The CDR3 is 16 residues long. This CDR3 reads CASSPRLAGGYNEQFF. The DNA of the CDR3 is TGTGCCAGTAGTCCTAGACTAGCGGGAGGTTACAATGAGCAGTTCTTC.

The chain has TRBV7-2 and TRBJ1-3; D not resolved. From germline, CDR1 is SGHTA and CDR2 FQGNSA. The CDR3 contains 14 residues. Trimming shortened V by 2 bases and J by 2 bases, and 7 bases separated the two germline ends. The CDR3 spells CASSLRGTGNTIYF. The DNA for the CDR3 is TGTGCCAGCAGCTTACGGGGTACTGGAAACACCATATATTTT.

The rearrangement joins TRBV5-4 to TRBJ1-2, with a possible D match to TRBD1 (5 bases). CDR1 and CDR2 from the germline V gene are SGHNT and YYREEE (reference sequence). Trimming took off 0 bases at V and 3 bases at J, with 12 bases between the two ends. The CDR3 extends over 15 amino acids. The CDR3 DNA reads as TGTGCCAGCAGCTTGGTTCCCAGGGCCGACTATGGCTACACCTTC. Protein: CASSLVPRADYGYTF. Combining the CDR3 with reference TRBV5-4 and TRBJ1-2 gives the whole variable domain ETGVTQSPTHLIKTRGQQVTLRCSSQSGHNTVSWYQQALGQGPQFIFQYYREEENGRGNFPPRFSGLQFPNYSSELNVNALELDDSALYLCASSLVPRADYGYTFGSGTRLTVV.

This chain joins TRBV28 and TRBJ1-1; 7 bases fit TRBD1. J was trimmed by 5 bases and V by 7 bases; bases with no gene match: 4. The CDR3 covers 12 residues. Germline loops: CDR1 MDHEN, CDR2 SYDVKM. The CDR3 is CASILQGTEAFF. The CDR3 bases are TGTGCCAGCATCTTACAGGGGACTGAAGCTTTCTTT. Full variable domain (rest looked up from reference TRBV28 and TRBJ1-1): DVKVTQSSRYLVKRTGEKVFLECVQDMDHENMFWYRQDPGLGLRLIYFSYDVKMKEKGDIPEGYSVSREKKERFSLILESASTNQTSMYLCASILQGTEAFFGQGTRLTVV.

This clone was found once. The chain has TRBV6-6 and TRBJ1-2; 7 nucleotides line up with TRBD1. J gave up 5 bases and V 9 bases, and 9 bases lay outside the gene matches. Germline CDR1 MNHNY, CDR2 SVGAGI (reference sequence). CDR3 length: 13 residues. Here the CDR3 DNA reads TGTGCCAGTAACAGGGGCTCGGGGTATGGCTACACCTTC. Its translation is CASNRGSGYGYTF.

This rearrangement joins TRBV5-1 to TRBJ2-5; D is perhaps TRBD1 (6 bases). Deletions cut 0 bases from V and 4 bases from J, with 10 bases between. This CDR3 is built from 14 residues. Germline assignment: CDR1 SGHRS and CDR2 YFSETQ. CDR3 nucleotide sequence: TGCGCCAGCAGCTTGGACAGGGTGGGAGAGACCCAGTACTTC. It encodes CASSLDRVGETQYF.

The CDR3 region is CASSLAGSKTQYF. CDR3 nucleotides: TGTGCCAGCAGTTTAGCAGGGTCCAAGACCCAGTACTTC. The gene calls are TRBV28 and TRBJ2-5; TRBD1 might be the D (5 bases). V lost 2 bases, J lost 6 bases, and 10 bases lay in between. Germline V gene sequence: CDR1 MDHEN, CDR2 SYDVKM. The CDR3 is 13 residues long. The full variable domain, in which reference TRBV28 and TRBJ2-5 provide the parts outside the CDR3, is DVKVTQSSRYLVKRTGEKVFLECVQDMDHENMFWYRQDPGLGLRLIYFSYDVKMKEKGDIPEGYSVSREKKERFSLILESASTNQTSMYLCASSLAGSKTQYFGPGTRLLVL.

This clone was detected only once. The chain couples TRBV10-3 to TRBJ2-1; the match to TRBD2 covers 12 bases. The V and J ends lost 2 bases and 9 bases, in that order; junction bases with no gene match: 8. The CDR3 runs to 16 residues. Germline V CDR1 and CDR2: ENHRY, SYGVKD. The CDR3 loop is CAISETSGRLWTEQFF. The CDR3 nucleotides are TGTGCCATCAGTGAGACTAGCGGGAGGTTGTGGACTGAGCAGTTCTTC.

This clone showed up just a few times. V usage is TRBV28 and J usage is TRBJ1-1; D gene ambiguous. V was cut by 3 bases and J by 6 bases, with 17 bases left in between. CDR1 and CDR2 from the germline V gene are MDHEN and SYDVKM. The CDR3 loop spans 15 amino acids. The CDR3 DNA reads TGTGCCAGCAGTTTGGATTGGCCCGGAGAGGCTGAAGCTTTCTTT. Translation gives CASSLDWPGEAEAFF.

CDR3 in DNA: TGCGCCAGCAGCTTAGAGGGTTTCAGGGTAGAAGCTTTCTTT. This sequence encodes CASSLEGFRVEAFF. The genes are TRBV5-1 and TRBJ1-1; maybe TRBD1 (5 bases). The germline V and J ends were trimmed by 2 bases and 8 bases, with 16 bases remaining between them. Germline V gene lookup returns CDR1 SGHRS and CDR2 YFSETQ. The CDR3 has 14 residues.

This chain links TRBV15 with TRBJ2-2; D is ambiguous. The CDR3 covers 14 residues. CDR1 LNHNV and CDR2 YYDKDF come from the germline V gene (reference sequence). Trimming pared 1 base from V and 6 bases from J, leaving 9 bases between. CDR3 bases: TGTGCCACCAGCAGAGGAGGCAAGGCCGGGGAGCTGTTTTTT. It encodes CATSRGGKAGELFF.

The rearrangement links TRBV4-3 to TRBJ2-1, with 13 positions matching TRBD2. J gave up 12 bases and V 5 bases, and 10 bases lay outside the gene matches. The CDR3 spans 15 residues. Germline CDR1 LGHNA, CDR2 YSLEER. CDR3 sequence reads: CASSSGTSGVGVQFF. CDR3 nucleotides: TGCGCCAGCAGCTCCGGGACTAGCGGGGTCGGGGTGCAGTTCTTC.

The table lists this clone with a few counts. The gene calls are TRBV5-4 and TRBJ2-1; TRBD2 aligns across 7 bases. Germline lookup yields CDR1 SGHNT and CDR2 YYREEE (reference sequence). Unmatched junction bases numbered 7, after V lost 5 bases and J lost 5 bases. The CDR3 runs to 14 residues. The CDR3: CASRWIAGHNEQFF. In nucleotides, the CDR3 is TGTGCCAGCAGATGGATAGCGGGTCACAATGAGCAGTTCTTC.

The chain couples TRBV5-4 to TRBJ2-3; tentative D call: TRBD2 (6 bases). The CDR3 is made up of 12 amino acids. Germline V gene sequence: CDR1 SGHNT, CDR2 YYREEE (reference sequence). V lost 2 bases and J 14 bases, leaving 15 bases between the germline ends. CDR3 DNA sequence: TGTGCCAGCAGCTTTCGGGACTCAACCGCGTATTTT. Translation gives CASSFRDSTAYF.

The chain links TRBV5-1 to TRBJ2-2, with 9 bases fitting TRBD2. CDR3 size: 16 residues. V lost 4 bases to trimming and J lost 3 bases; unmatched junction nucleotides: 7. Looked up from germline, CDR1 is SGHRS and CDR2 is YFSETQ. DNA of the CDR3: TGCGCCAGCAGCCCTTTAGCGGGAGACTACACCGGGGAGCTGTTTTTT. This translates into CASSPLAGDYTGELFF.

This chain connects TRBV5-1 to TRBJ2-5; D perhaps matches TRBD1 (5 bases). There are 14 residues in the CDR3. Germline V gene sequence: CDR1 SGHRS, CDR2 YFSETQ. V gave up 4 bases and J gave up 1 base, with 11 bases separating them. CDR3 sequence: CASSPDSPQETQYF. In DNA, the CDR3 is TGCGCCAGCAGCCCCGACAGCCCCCAAGAGACCCAGTACTTC.

J is TRBJ1-4 and V is TRBV9; D unclear. Trimming cost V 3 bases and J 4 bases, with 7 bases left between them. This CDR3 spans 13 amino acids. Germline CDR1 SGDLS, CDR2 YYNGEE. The CDR3 DNA sequence: TGTGCCAGCAGCGCGTCAGTTAATGAAAAACTGTTTTTT. Its protein is CASSASVNEKLFF.

Only a few counts were recorded for this clone. This rearrangement joins TRBV27 to TRBJ1-2; the D gene is possibly TRBD1 (5 bases). Germline V gene sequence: CDR1 MNHEY, CDR2 SMNVEV (reference sequence). This CDR3 contains 9 residues. V was shortened by 7 bases and J by 8 bases, with 5 bases between the two germline ends. CDR3 sequence: CASKGGYTF. In DNA form, the CDR3 reads TGTGCCAGCAAGGGGGGCTACACCTTC.

Note on this clone: A read error may produce the germline difference seen at one junction end. The rearrangement uses TRBV10-3 and TRBJ2-7, with 7 bases identical to TRBD1. Germline CDR1 is ENHRY and CDR2 is SYGVKD. The CDR3 has 15 amino acids. The CDR3 DNA is TGTGCCATCAGTATGGGCGAGGGGGCGTCGAGTCCCCTCGTCTTC. Protein product: CAISMGEGASSPLVF.

The chain joins TRBV11-1 to TRBJ2-7, with a weak D call TRBD2 (6 bases). The CDR3 runs to 15 residues. V was cut by 3 bases and J by 3 bases, with 15 bases left in between. Germline V gives CDR1 SGHAT, CDR2 FQDESV (reference sequence). CDR3 amino acids: CASSLIGGAFYEQYF. The CDR3 coding sequence is TGTGCCAGCAGCTTGATCGGCGGGGCGTTCTACGAGCAGTACTTC.

The gene calls are TRBV5-1 and TRBJ1-2, with D possibly being TRBD1 (6 bases). Germline assignment: CDR1 SGHRS and CDR2 YFSETQ. V gave up 4 bases and J gave up 8 bases, with 18 bases separating them. The CDR3 is made up of 14 amino acids. The CDR3 is CASSPEGGLGGYTF. The CDR3 region has the DNA TGCGCCAGCAGCCCGGAGGGGGGACTCGGGGGCTACACCTTC.